The 24 T cell receptor beta chains reported below all come from one sample, sequenced in a study of shared clonotypes between healthy human individuals. The data were produced by immunoSEQ multiplex PCR, yet TCRdb's version contains in-frame clones alone and is incomplete. The sample contains approximately 1.5 million clones, around 98% of which appear only once. The sample comprised naive CD4+ T cells sorted from blood. The subset here: CD45RA+ positively selected. The receptors stem from a man aged 30 to 39 in good health.

The V and J genes are TRBV20-1 and TRBJ2-5, with D uncertain. Trimming stripped 7 bases from V and 2 bases from J, with 5 bases between. CDR3 length equals 10 residues. Per germline, CDR1 DFQATT and CDR2 SNEGSKA (reference sequence). The CDR3 DNA reads as TGCAGTGGGCTACAAGAGACCCAGTACTTC. Translation gives CSGLQETQYF.

The chain joins TRBV29-1 to TRBJ2-3; D ambiguous. This CDR3 contains 11 residues. V lost 2 bases and J lost 4, with 4 bases in between. From germline, CDR1 is SQVTM and CDR2 ANQGSEA. The CDR3 nucleotides read TGCAGCGTTGAATCCTCAGATACGCAGTATTTT. Its translation: CSVESSDTQYF.

The CDR3 loop reads CASSLSGFASYEQYF. The CDR3 DNA follows: TGTGCCAGCAGCTTGTCAGGCTTCGCTTCCTACGAGCAGTACTTC. The chain combines TRBV5-5 with TRBJ2-7; no definite D call. V lost 1 base to trimming and J lost 1 base, with 12 bases between them. Per the germline V gene, CDR1 is SGHKS and CDR2 is YYEKEE (reference sequence). The CDR3 spans 15 residues.

The chain employs TRBV19 and TRBJ2-7; perhaps TRBD2 as D (5 bases). The length of the CDR3 is 14 residues. The germline CDR1 and CDR2 sequences are LNHDA and SQIVND (reference sequence). Trimming shortened V by 3 bases and J by 4 bases, and 13 bases separated the two germline ends. The CDR3 protein is CASSMRRDRYEQYF. Written as DNA, the CDR3 is TGTGCCAGTAGTATGAGACGGGATCGATACGAGCAGTACTTC.

The chain has TRBV9 and TRBJ2-3; tentatively, D is TRBD1 (6 bases). V was pared by 1 base and J by 0 bases, with 12 bases between. Germline CDR1 is SGDLS and CDR2 is YYNGEE. The CDR3 contains 16 residues. CDR3 in amino acids: CASSVLRGRSTDTQYF. As DNA, the CDR3 is TGTGCCAGCAGCGTACTCAGGGGACGGAGCACAGATACGCAGTATTTT. The variable domain in full, completed from reference TRBV9 and TRBJ2-3, reads DSGVTQTPKHLITATGQRVTLRCSPRSGDLSVYWYQQSLDQGLQFLIQYYNGEERAKGNILERFSAQQFPDLHSELNLSSLELGDSALYFCASSVLRGRSTDTQYFGPGTRLTVL.

The rearrangement links TRBV19 to TRBJ1-4; TRBD1 is a possible D gene (5 bases). This CDR3 region has 12 residues. CDR1 and CDR2 from the germline V gene are LNHDA and SQIVND (reference sequence). The V gene lost 4 bases and the J gene lost 7 bases, with 7 bases spanning the gap. The CDR3 bases are TGTGCCAGTAGTAATCAGGGTGAAAAACTGTTTTTT. Translating gives CASSNQGEKLFF. The complete variable domain, with remaining parts taken from reference TRBV19 and TRBJ1-4, reads DGGITQSPKYLFRKEGQNVTLSCEQNLNHDAMYWYRQDPGQGLRLIYYSQIVNDFQKGDIAEGYSVSREKKESFPLTVTSAQKNPTAFYLCASSNQGEKLFFGSGTQLSVL.

The sample holds one count of this clone. The chain couples TRBV10-3 to TRBJ1-2; weak D call: TRBD1 (5 bases). From germline, CDR1 is ENHRY and CDR2 SYGVKD. Trimming took off 0 bases at V and 8 bases at J, with 13 bases between the two ends. CDR3 size: 14 residues. CDR3 residues: CAISESGTREGYTF. CDR3 coding DNA: TGTGCCATCAGTGAGTCCGGGACCCGAGAGGGCTACACCTTC.

This chain joins TRBV10-1 and TRBJ2-3; TRBD2 might be the D (6 bases). Trimming cost V 6 bases and J 5 bases, with 12 bases left between them. The CDR3 length is 13 residues. Germline CDR1 and CDR2: WNHNN and SYGVQD (reference sequence). The CDR3 here is CASSEGGIDTQYF. For the CDR3, the DNA is TGCGCCAGCAGCGAGGGAGGTATAGATACGCAGTATTTT.

This clone was recorded once. The rearrangement uses TRBV9 and TRBJ1-1; the D is unclear. Germline values: CDR1 SGDLS, CDR2 YYNGEE. V was shortened by 0 bases and J by 5 bases, with 11 bases between the two germline ends. The CDR3 has 14 amino acids. CDR3 DNA sequence: TGTGCCAGCAGCGTAGACACCCGGGGAACTGAAGCTTTCTTT. It codes for CASSVDTRGTEAFF.

Remarks on this clone: The identical CDR3 is also encoded by other nucleotide sequences in the sample. V usage is TRBV18 and J usage is TRBJ2-2, with TRBD2 identical over 7 bases. The CDR3 runs 15 residues. The germline V gene has CDR1 KGHSH and CDR2 LQKENI. V gave up 3 bases and J gave up 1 base; unmatched junction bases: 2. In nucleotides, the CDR3 is TGTGCCAGCTCACCTCCTAGCGGGAACACCGGGGAGCTGTTTTTT. Translating gives CASSPPSGNTGELFF.

In its sample, this clone was seen once. The rearrangement joins TRBV27 to TRBJ2-7, with D hard to call. The CDR3 runs to 14 residues. Germline V gene lookup returns CDR1 MNHEY and CDR2 SMNVEV (reference sequence). V was shortened by 9 bases and J by 1 base, with 16 bases between the two germline ends. DNA of the CDR3: TGTGCCAGTCCACCCGGTCCCAAGTCCTACGAGCAGTACTTC. Translation: CASPPGPKSYEQYF.

The V gene is TRBV29-1, the J gene TRBJ1-2; 8 bases are a match to TRBD1. The V segment lost 6 bases and the J segment 8 bases; nucleotides outside the gene matches: 14. The CDR3 is made up of 14 amino acids. Germline V gene sequence: CDR1 SQVTM, CDR2 ANQGSEA. This CDR3 is CSVAPRMTGEGYTF. In DNA, the CDR3 is TGCAGCGTCGCCCCCAGAATGACAGGGGAGGGCTACACCTTC.

J is TRBJ2-7 and V is TRBV14, with 7 bases identical to TRBD1. Germline lookup yields CDR1 SGHDN and CDR2 FVKESK. The ends lost 4 bases at V and 0 bases at J; junction bases unmatched: 3. The CDR3 sequence is 14 residues long. Written as DNA, the CDR3 is TGTGCCAGCAGCCGGACAGGCAGCTCCTACGAGCAGTACTTC. Its protein product is CASSRTGSSYEQYF.

This rearrangement joins TRBV30 to TRBJ2-1, with 7 bases identical to TRBD2. The CDR3 has 16 residues. Germline V lookup: CDR1 GTSNPN, CDR2 SVGIG (reference sequence). With V trimmed by 2 bases and J by 0 bases, 7 bases remained unmatched. The CDR3 bases are TGTGCCTGGAGTACACTAGCGCCGAGCTCCTACAATGAGCAGTTCTTC. Its translation is CAWSTLAPSSYNEQFF.

For the CDR3, the DNA is TGCGCCAGCAGCTCGCTCCGACAGGGAATCTATCTACGATTCTATAGCAATCAGCCCCAGCATTTT. Translation gives CASSSLRQGIYLRFYSNQPQHF. This chain uses TRBV5-1 with TRBJ1-5; TRBD1 agrees at 7 bases. V shed 3 bases, J shed 0 bases, and the junction held 24 bases outside the gene matches. Per the germline V gene, CDR1 is SGHRS and CDR2 is YFSETQ. The CDR3 sequence is 22 residues long.

The chain has TRBV7-2 and TRBJ1-2; no reliable D call. Germline V CDR1 and CDR2: SGHTA, FQGNSA. The CDR3 spans 12 residues. V was shortened by 3 bases and J by 8 bases, with 10 bases between the two germline ends. This chain's CDR3 is CASSFDVLGYTF. Written as DNA, the CDR3 is TGTGCCAGCAGCTTCGACGTACTGGGCTACACCTTC.

The rearrangement joins TRBV28 to TRBJ2-7; perhaps D is TRBD1 or TRBD2 (5 bases each). From germline, CDR1 is MDHEN and CDR2 SYDVKM. The CDR3 extends over 13 amino acids. CDR3 sequence: CASQGEISYEQYF. DNA of the CDR3: TGTGCGAGCCAAGGGGAGATCAGCTACGAGCAGTACTTC. Together with reference TRBV28 and TRBJ2-7, the CDR3 gives the full variable domain: DVKVTQSSRYLVKRTGEKVFLECVQDMDHENMFWYRQDPGLGLRLIYFSYDVKMKEKGDIPEGYSVSREKKERFSLILESASTNQTSMYLCASQGEISYEQYFGPGTRLTVT.

The CDR3 is CASREGLGSNQPQHF. The CDR3 DNA is TGTGCCAGCCGAGAGGGTCTTGGTAGCAATCAGCCCCAGCATTTT. The gene calls are TRBV6-6 and TRBJ1-5; D remains ambiguous. The CDR3 length is 15 residues. V shed 8 bases and J shed 0 bases, with 14 bases lying between them. Germline CDR1 and CDR2: MNHNY and SVGAGI (reference sequence).

Written as DNA, the CDR3 is TGCAGCCGGGGGGAGGGGAATGAGCAGTTCTTC. It codes for CSRGEGNEQFF. V usage is TRBV29-1 and J usage is TRBJ2-1, with 7 bases matching TRBD2. This CDR3 region has 11 residues. Per germline, CDR1 SQVTM and CDR2 ANQGSEA. V lost 8 bases and J lost 7; bases outside the gene matches: 5.

The chain joins TRBV2 to TRBJ1-5; D gene ambiguous. The CDR3 has 14 amino acids. V was pared by 4 bases and J by 7 bases, with 14 bases between. CDR1 is SNHLY and CDR2 is FYNNEI in the germline V gene. This CDR3 reads CASSVAGSGQPQHF. The CDR3 bases are TGTGCCAGCAGTGTTGCGGGGTCGGGGCAGCCCCAGCATTTT.

The chain is built from TRBV5-1 and TRBJ2-5, with TRBD1 identical over 9 bases. This CDR3 comprises 17 residues. The V gene end was trimmed by 2 bases and the J gene end by 2 bases; junction bases not matched to a gene: 10. Looked up from germline, CDR1 is SGHRS and CDR2 is YFSETQ. The CDR3: CASSFTSTGQGQETQYF. CDR3 coding DNA: TGCGCCAGCAGCTTCACCTCCACTGGACAGGGGCAAGAGACCCAGTACTTC.

The gene calls are TRBV30 and TRBJ2-6; no definite D call. V dropped 4 bases and J dropped 0 bases, with 16 bases sitting between them. The CDR3 length is 17 residues. CDR1 and CDR2 from the germline V gene are GTSNPN and SVGIG (reference sequence). DNA of the CDR3: TGTGCCTGGACTAGATGGGGAAGGCACTCTGGGGCCAACGTCCTGACTTTC. This gives the protein CAWTRWGRHSGANVLTF.

With respect to this clone: Other DNA sequences within the sample encode an identical CDR3. The V and J genes are TRBV7-3 and TRBJ2-7, with 7 bases lining up with TRBD2. V trimming: 5 bases; J trimming: 1 base; junction bases outside the gene matches: 2. The V gene's germline CDR1 is SGHTA and CDR2 FQGTGA. The CDR3 contains 13 residues. The CDR3 nucleotides read TGTGCCAGCAGCCCCGGGGGGTCCTACGAGCAGTACTTC. This translates into CASSPGGSYEQYF. The variable domain in full, with the rest retrieved from reference TRBV7-3 and TRBJ2-7, is GAGVSQTPSNKVTEKGKYVELRCDPISGHTALYWYRQSLGQGPEFLIYFQGTGAADDSGLPNDRFFAVRPEGSVSTLKIQRTERGDSAVYLCASSPGGSYEQYFGPGTRLTVT.

This sequence joins TRBV29-1 and TRBJ2-2, with TRBD1 as a possible D gene (6 bases). Germline values: CDR1 SQVTM, CDR2 ANQGSEA. The CDR3 runs to 13 residues. The V and J ends lost 7 bases and 4 bases respectively, with 13 bases between them. CDR3 in DNA: TGCAGCGGAGGACAGACAGGCACCGGGGAGCTGTTTTTT. It yields the protein CSGGQTGTGELFF.